The subject of this entry is one T cell receptor (beta chain). The antigen remains undetermined. This sample is part of a study of T cell repertoires in cytomegalovirus infection. Study overall: Public TCR beta signatures were indicative of both CMV infection and a matching HLA type. Study observations and caveats: Across the ex vivo response, the dominant clonotypes were HLA-C-restricted CMV-specific TCR beta clonotypes. Adding up the frequency of public TCR beta families identified people who carried CMV plus the relevant HLA.

The V end was cut by 7 bases, the J end by 8 bases, with 15 bases between. The CDR3 runs 12 residues. Germline values: CDR1 DFQATT, CDR2 SNEGSKA (reference sequence). TCRdb analysed the reads with MiXCR anew, one entry per CDR3 protein. The table records around 280,000 distinct CDR3 sequences, approximately 10% of them present only once. This rearrangement joins TRBV20-1 to TRBJ2-1, with D perhaps TRBD1 (5 bases). Input material: PBMCs. The sequence was collected from a human donor in good health (CMV status not recorded). Some clones in this sample may be carry-over from other donors' samples. The chain's CDR3 is CSVSQGKDEQFF. CDR3 in DNA: TGCAGTGTATCCCAGGGAAAGGATGAGCAGTTCTTC.